This T cell receptor (beta chain) was recorded in a study of tumor and adjacent non-tumor tissue in lung cancer. For the study at large: Patients were aged about 31 to 85, some 10 men and roughly five women, stage I to III. Whole-study results and caveats: Tumor tissue had significantly higher TCR diversity than normal lung. Top 100 clones took a larger repertoire share in normal lung.

Germline V gene lookup returns CDR1 MNHNY and CDR2 SVGAGI (reference sequence). The CDR3 is made up of 16 amino acids. RNA was extracted from bulk tissue without any cell sorting. More than 3 cm separated this lung sample from the edge of the tumor. Concerning this clonotype itself: No antigen is known for it. Compared with germline, one end of the junction differs, possibly owing to a read error.

TCRbeta libraries were built with three rounds of nested PCR, modified from ARM-PCR. Via MiXCR, TCRdb re-called the multiplex PCR reads, giving one row per CDR3 protein. The sample has more than 75,000 distinct CDR3 sequences, approximately 80% seen once. Sequencing was performed on distant non-tumor lung tissue. This rearrangement joins TRBV6-6 to TRBJ2-6, with 7 bases that match TRBD1. This sequence was found in a man aged 55 to 70 with small cell lung cancer. CDR3 sequence reads: CASSTLDRAGTNVLTF. Written as DNA, the CDR3 is TGTGCCAGCAGTACCCTCGACAGGGCTGGGACCAACGTCCTGACTTTC.